A selection of T cell receptor beta chains follows, all from one sample in a study of identical twins. TCRdb re-analysed the 5' RACE reads in MiXCR, keeping a single row per CDR3 protein. Among about 1.7 million distinct CDR3 sequences listed, roughly a third were seen once. Source material: cord blood. These receptors all stem from a newborn girl in good health. CDR3s include the opening cysteine and the closing phenylalanine or tryptophan. The order of the fields is D gene, J gene, V gene, clone size, CDR3 protein, CDR3 DNA. D genes are given only for firm matches. The size field is filled for only some rows; it gives once, few, many or a size class.

- | TRBJ1-2 | TRBV20-1 | - | CSARQRDYGYTF | TGCAGTGCTAGGCAGAGAGACTATGGCTACACCTTC
- | TRBJ1-1 | TRBV29-1 | many | CSVEGGGNTEAFF | TGCAGCGTTGAGGGAGGGGGGAACACTGAAGCTTTCTTT
TRBD1 | TRBJ2-2 | TRBV20-1 | - | CSRTGYNGELFF | TGCAGTCGGACAGGGTATAACGGGGAGCTGTTTTTT
- | TRBJ2-1 | TRBV6-5 | - | CASTPTGTNEQFF | TGTGCCAGCACCCCCACAGGGACCAATGAGCAGTTCTTC
TRBD1 | TRBJ2-5 | TRBV10-3 | many | CAISHGTEETQYF | TGTGCCATCAGCCACGGGACAGAAGAGACCCAGTACTTC
- | TRBJ1-4 | TRBV4-1 | - | CASSQKTNEKLFF | TGCGCCAGCAGCCAAAAAACTAATGAAAAACTGTTTTTT
- | TRBJ2-7 | TRBV2 | - | CASSAGDGAYEQYF | TGTGCCAGCAGTGCTGGGGACGGAGCCTACGAGCAGTACTTC
- | TRBJ2-3 | TRBV20-1 | - | CSAARLGGGNTDTQYF | TGCAGTGCTGCCCGACTAGGAGGAGGAAACACAGATACGCAGTATTTT
- | TRBJ2-4 | TRBV28 | - | CASSSGAEDIQYF | TGTGCCAGCAGTTCGGGGGCGGAAGACATTCAGTACTTC
TRBD1 | TRBJ1-4 | TRBV29-1 | - | CSVEQGANEKLFF | TGCAGCGTTGAACAGGGGGCCAATGAAAAACTGTTTTTT
- | TRBJ1-2 | TRBV15 | few | CATSPPGRGEGYTF | TGTGCCACCAGCCCCCCTGGCAGGGGAGAAGGCTACACCTTC
TRBD2 | TRBJ2-1 | TRBV28 | - | CASSSSGLAGGIYNEQFF | TGTGCCAGCAGTTCGTCGGGACTAGCGGGAGGGATTTACAATGAGCAGTTCTTC
- | TRBJ1-1 | TRBV4-1 | - | CASSQMVNTEAFF | TGCGCCAGCAGCCAGATGGTGAACACTGAAGCTTTCTTT
TRBD1 | TRBJ2-5 | TRBV7-9 | many | CASSSPRGQETQYF | TGTGCCAGCAGCTCCCCCAGGGGGCAAGAGACCCAGTACTTC
TRBD2 | TRBJ2-4 | TRBV20-1 | - | CSARLGTSGALAKNIQYF | TGCAGTGCTAGACTAGGGACTAGCGGGGCACTAGCCAAAAACATTCAGTACTTC
TRBD2 | TRBJ2-5 | TRBV6-6 | - | CASLMGTSGQETQYF | TGTGCCAGCTTGATGGGGACTAGCGGCCAAGAGACCCAGTACTTC
- | TRBJ2-3 | TRBV12-3/TRBV12-4 | once | CASSIRKGGVGSDAQYF | TGTGCCAGCAGTATTAGGAAGGGAGGTGTGGGGTCAGATGCGCAGTATTTT
- | TRBJ2-5 | TRBV2 | - | CASSGVVTYNEQYF | TGTGCCAGCAGTGGGGTGGTCACCTACAATGAGCAGTACTTC
TRBD2 | TRBJ2-1 | TRBV14 | few | CASSQYSGGAGNEQFF | TGTGCCAGCAGCCAATATAGCGGGGGGGCGGGCAATGAGCAGTTCTTC
- | TRBJ2-7 | TRBV5-1 | many | CASSLFKRTYEQYF | TGCGCCAGCAGCTTGTTTAAAAGGACCTACGAGCAGTACTTC
TRBD2 | TRBJ2-3 | TRBV18 | once | CASSPGTSVTDTQYF | TGTGCCAGCTCACCGGGGACTAGCGTGACAGATACGCAGTATTTT
- | TRBJ2-7 | TRBV27 | few | CASSPLETKLSYEQYF | TGTGCCAGCAGTCCACTAGAGACTAAACTCTCCTACGAGCAGTACTTC
TRBD2 | TRBJ2-7 | TRBV10-3 | - | CAISYSGRAVEQYF | TGTGCCATCAGTTATAGCGGGAGGGCCGTCGAGCAGTACTTC
- | TRBJ2-2 | TRBV3-1 | few | CASSQPPSGWNTGELFF | TGTGCCAGCAGCCAACCTCCGTCGGGGTGGAACACCGGGGAGCTGTTTTTT
TRBD2 | TRBJ2-3 | TRBV2 | - | CASMATSGSGGTDTQYF | TGTGCCAGCATGGCGACTAGCGGGAGCGGTGGCACAGATACGCAGTATTTT
- | TRBJ2-4 | TRBV7-2 | - | CASSFLQGQNIQYF | TGTGCCAGCAGCTTCTTGCAGGGCCAAAACATTCAGTACTTC
TRBD1 | TRBJ1-1 | TRBV5-5 | few | CASSHVTGDTEAFF | TGTGCCAGCAGTCACGTTACAGGGGACACTGAAGCTTTCTTT
- | TRBJ1-2 | TRBV20-1 | - | CSARDAEGYTF | TGCAGTGCTAGAGATGCGGAGGGCTACACCTTC
TRBD2 | TRBJ2-7 | TRBV4-2 | - | CASSMTSGSYEQYF | TGTGCCAGCAGCATGACTAGCGGGAGCTACGAGCAGTACTTC
- | TRBJ2-3 | TRBV5-6 | - | CAGSITGRTDTQYF | TGTGCCGGCAGCATTACAGGGCGCACAGATACGCAGTATTTT
- | TRBJ1-1 | TRBV2 | - | CASSERERAEAFF | TGTGCCAGCAGTGAAAGGGAGAGGGCTGAAGCTTTCTTT
- | TRBJ2-3 | TRBV12-3/TRBV12-4 | many | CASSLWASADTQYF | TGTGCCAGCAGTTTATGGGCTAGCGCAGATACGCAGTATTTT
- | TRBJ2-1 | TRBV29-1 | - | CSVAPTGSSYNEQFF | TGCAGCGTTGCCCCCACAGGGAGCTCCTACAATGAGCAGTTCTTC
- | TRBJ2-3 | TRBV7-9 | - | CASSLSRGPSTDTQYF | TGTGCCAGCAGCTTATCTCGAGGACCCAGCACAGATACGCAGTATTTT
- | TRBJ1-6 | TRBV7-2 | - | CASSLEGRFALHF | TGTGCCAGCAGCTTGGAAGGGCGATTTGCCCTCCACTTT
TRBD2 | TRBJ2-3 | TRBV19 | few | CASSMALAGADTQYF | TGTGCCAGTAGTATGGCCCTAGCGGGGGCAGATACGCAGTATTTT
TRBD1 | TRBJ2-1 | TRBV7-9 | once | CASSFRDRGAEQFF | TGTGCCAGCAGCTTTCGGGACAGGGGAGCCGAGCAGTTCTTC
- | TRBJ1-1 | TRBV24-1 | many | CATRGLNTEAFF | TGTGCCACCAGGGGGCTGAACACTGAAGCTTTCTTT
- | TRBJ1-2 | TRBV16 | - | CASSPIGGGYGYTF | TGTGCCAGCAGCCCCATCGGGGGCGGCTATGGCTACACCTTC
TRBD2 | TRBJ2-7 | TRBV2 | once | CASSRLAGDRNEQYF | TGTGCCAGCAGCAGACTAGCGGGAGATAGAAATGAGCAGTACTTC
- | TRBJ2-7 | TRBV4-1 | - | CASSQEGTSHYEQYF | TGCGCCAGCAGCCAAGAAGGGACCAGTCATTACGAGCAGTACTTC
TRBD2 | TRBJ2-5 | TRBV19 | few | CASSIGLAGIQETQYF | TGTGCCAGTAGTATAGGGCTAGCGGGCATTCAAGAGACCCAGTACTTC
- | TRBJ1-1 | TRBV20-1 | - | CSAGLTMNTEAFF | TGCAGTGCTGGACTCACCATGAACACTGAAGCTTTCTTT
- | TRBJ2-1 | TRBV10-3 | few | CAISDGSGNEQFF | TGTGCCATCAGTGACGGTAGCGGTAATGAGCAGTTCTTC
- | TRBJ1-5 | TRBV28 | few | CASSFFLRGRNQPQHF | TGTGCCAGCAGTTTTTTTTTGAGGGGCCGAAATCAGCCCCAGCATTTT
TRBD1 | TRBJ1-1 | TRBV29-1 | - | CSVDQGAGTEAFF | TGCAGCGTTGATCAGGGGGCGGGCACTGAAGCTTTCTTT
- | TRBJ2-7 | TRBV11-2 | many | CASSLGGSVYEQYF | TGTGCCAGCAGCTTAGGCGGTAGCGTGTACGAGCAGTACTTC
- | TRBJ2-1 | TRBV4-1 | once | CASSQAKIRDHNEQFF | TGCGCCAGCAGCCAAGCTAAAATAAGGGACCACAATGAGCAGTTCTTC
- | TRBJ1-4 | TRBV20-1 | - | CSASSRAWATNEKLFF | TGCAGTGCTAGTTCCAGGGCGTGGGCAACTAATGAAAAACTGTTTTTT
- | TRBJ1-1 | TRBV20-1 | few | CSAGSGSGADTEAFF | TGCAGTGCCGGATCCGGATCGGGTGCGGACACTGAAGCTTTCTTT
- | TRBJ2-1 | TRBV27 | few | CASSLFVVRSNNEQFF | TGTGCCAGCAGTTTATTCGTTGTGCGCAGTAACAATGAGCAGTTCTTC
TRBD2 | TRBJ2-3 | TRBV3-1 | - | CASSHGTSGADTQYF | TGTGCCAGCAGCCATGGGACTAGCGGGGCGGATACGCAGTATTTT